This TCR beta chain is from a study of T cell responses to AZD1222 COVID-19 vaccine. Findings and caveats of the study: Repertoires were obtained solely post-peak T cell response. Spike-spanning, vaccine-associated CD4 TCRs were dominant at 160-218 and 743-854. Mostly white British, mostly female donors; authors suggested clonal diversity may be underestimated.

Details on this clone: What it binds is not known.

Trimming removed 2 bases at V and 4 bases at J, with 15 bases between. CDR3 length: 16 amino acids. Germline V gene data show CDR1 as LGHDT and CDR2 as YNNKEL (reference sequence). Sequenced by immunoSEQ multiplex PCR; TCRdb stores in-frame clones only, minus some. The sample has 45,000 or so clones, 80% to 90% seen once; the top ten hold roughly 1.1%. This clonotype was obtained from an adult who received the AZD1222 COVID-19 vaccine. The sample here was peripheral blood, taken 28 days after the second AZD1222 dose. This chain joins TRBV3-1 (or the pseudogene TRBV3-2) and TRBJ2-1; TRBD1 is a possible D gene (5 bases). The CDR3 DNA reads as TGTGCCAGCAGCCAATTTACAGGCGTGACATACAATGAGCAGTTCTTC. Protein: CASSQFTGVTYNEQFF.